The 7 T cell receptor beta chains reported below all come from one sample, sequenced in a study of cytomegalovirus exposure and HLA in healthy donors. PCR employed 60 Vbeta and 13 Jbeta primers. Some clones are missing from TCRdb's copy, which holds only in-frame ones; the method was immunoSEQ multiplex PCR. The table lists approximately 150,000 clones, about 77% of them singletons. Material for sequencing was PBMCs. The receptors originated from a woman aged 50 to 60 in good health and CMV-seronegative.

The chain carries TRBV5-6 and TRBJ1-4; D is unresolved. CDR3 size: 14 residues. Deletions cut 3 bases from V and 6 bases from J, with 12 bases between. Germline values: CDR1 SGHDT, CDR2 YYEEEE. As DNA, the CDR3 is TGTGCCAGCAGCTACCGCAGGCGGGATGAAAAACTGTTTTTT. Its protein product is CASSYRRRDEKLFF.

This chain joins TRBV7-8 and TRBJ1-2; 9 nucleotides line up with TRBD1. Germline CDR1 reads SGHVS; CDR2 reads FQNEAQ. The trim removed 0 bases at V and 2 bases at J, leaving 13 bases unmatched. CDR3 length equals 19 residues. The CDR3 coding sequence is TGTGCCAGCAGCTTAGCGAGAGTTTACAGGGGGCGTTCAAACTATGGCTACACCTTC. It specifies CASSLARVYRGRSNYGYTF.

This chain connects TRBV11-2 to TRBJ1-5, with D hard to call. V gave up 1 base and J gave up 6 bases, with 7 bases separating them. CDR3 size: 13 residues. The germline CDR1 and CDR2 sequences are SGHAT and FQNNGV. The CDR3 DNA is TGTGCCAGCAGCTTAGGCCGGGGTCAGCCCCAGCATTTT. This codes for CASSLGRGQPQHF.

The chain couples TRBV15 to TRBJ1-5, with no clear D. The V end lost 3 bases, the J end lost 6 bases, and 18 bases lay between the germline ends. Germline V CDR1 and CDR2: LNHNV, YYDKDF (reference sequence). The CDR3 spans 16 residues. The chain's CDR3 is CATSRDPKGGGQPQHF. The CDR3 coding sequence is TGTGCCACCAGCAGGGATCCGAAGGGAGGAGGTCAGCCCCAGCATTTT.

This clone was recorded once. This chain uses TRBV6-5 with TRBJ2-2; 8 positions match TRBD1. CDR3 length: 15 residues. Trimming removed 6 bases from V and 2 bases from J; junction bases left unmatched: 5. Per the germline V gene, CDR1 is MNHEY and CDR2 is SVGAGI. For the CDR3, the DNA is TGTGCCAGCAGGTCCGGACAGGGTAACACCGGGGAGCTGTTTTTT. Protein sequence: CASRSGQGNTGELFF.

This chain connects TRBV15 to TRBJ2-1; 7 nucleotides match TRBD2. The length of the CDR3 is 15 residues. The germline gives CDR1 LNHNV, CDR2 YYDKDF (reference sequence). V trimming: 1 base; J trimming: 2 bases; junction bases outside the gene matches: 2. The CDR3 sequence: CATSRGGGAYNEQFF. CDR3 nucleotides: TGTGCCACCAGCAGAGGCGGGGGAGCCTACAATGAGCAGTTCTTC.

The J gene is TRBJ2-7, the V gene TRBV5-8, with a possible D match to TRBD1 (7 bases). Trimming stripped 4 bases from V and 5 bases from J, with 28 bases between. Germline assignment: CDR1 SGHTS and CDR2 YDEGEE. The CDR3 extends over 18 amino acids. CDR3 protein: CASSRTGDQSLGRNEQYF. The CDR3 region has the DNA TGTGCCAGCAGCCGGACAGGCGACCAATCCCTTGGGAGGAACGAGCAGTACTTC.